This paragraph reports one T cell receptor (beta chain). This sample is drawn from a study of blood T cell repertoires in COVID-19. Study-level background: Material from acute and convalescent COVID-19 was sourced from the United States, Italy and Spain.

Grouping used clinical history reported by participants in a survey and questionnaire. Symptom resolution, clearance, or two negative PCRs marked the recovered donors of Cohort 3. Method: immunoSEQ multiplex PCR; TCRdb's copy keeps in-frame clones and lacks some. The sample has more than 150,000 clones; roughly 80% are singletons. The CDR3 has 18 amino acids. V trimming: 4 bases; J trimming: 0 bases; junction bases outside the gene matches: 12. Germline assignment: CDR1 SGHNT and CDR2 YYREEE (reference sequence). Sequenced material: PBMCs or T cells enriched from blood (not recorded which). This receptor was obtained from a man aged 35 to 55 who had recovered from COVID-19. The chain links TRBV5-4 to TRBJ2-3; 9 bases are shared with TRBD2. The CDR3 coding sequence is TGTGCCAGCAGCCCTGGGACTAGCTCATTGGGTAGCACAGATACGCAGTATTTT. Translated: CASSPGTSSLGSTDTQYF.